A single T cell receptor beta chain is shown here with its context. Individuals aged about 18 to 90 years were recruited from 24 US areas. Participant-given clinical history determined each cohort assignment. Original analysis: Estimation of nucleated cell counts relied on the amplification of reference gene primers. The method was immunoSEQ multiplex PCR; TCRdb's version includes in-frame clones alone and lacks a portion of them. D and trimming come from the DNA, and the V and J calls and clone size come from that table. The sample gives under 200,000 clones, 65% to 85% of which show up once; over 10% is in the top ten. The sample comes from a study of blood T cell repertoires in COVID-19. Study details: Acute and convalescent COVID-19 specimens originated in the United States, Italy and Spain.

With 1 base removed from V and 0 bases from J, the gap between germline ends came to 4 bases. Germline V gives CDR1 SGHDN, CDR2 FVKESK. CDR3 length equals 14 residues. This chain uses TRBV14 with TRBJ1-3; D not certain. The receptor was isolated from an older woman who had recovered from COVID-19. Specimen: PBMCs or T cells enriched from blood (not recorded which). The CDR3 here is CASSQGPSGNTIYF. The CDR3 DNA reads TGTGCCAGCAGCCAAGGGCCCTCTGGAAACACCATATATTTT. The full variable domain, rest sourced from reference TRBV14 and TRBJ1-3, is EAGVTQFPSHSVIEKGQTVTLRCDPISGHDNLYWYRRVMGKEIKFLLHFVKESKQDESGMPNNRFLAERTGGTYSTLKVQPAELEDSGVYFCASSQGPSGNTIYFGEGSWLTVV.